This record looks at one TCR beta chain sequence and its context. Original handling: Nucleated cell counts were estimated from reference gene primer amplification. Here immunoSEQ multiplex PCR was the method, and the copy in TCRdb shows in-frame clones only, minus some. D and trimming were read from the DNA, whereas the V and J calls and clone size are those reported in that table. Here the sample spans about 150,000 clones, about 88% being singletons. The data were taken from a study of blood T cell repertoires in COVID-19. Whole-study context: Samples of COVID-19 (acute and convalescent) were obtained from the United States, Italy and Spain.

Germline-derived CDR1 and CDR2 are SEHNR and FQNEAQ (reference sequence). Trimming took 5 bases from V and 2 from J, leaving 12 bases between them. The CDR3 is 14 amino acids. The chain is built from TRBV7-9 and TRBJ1-1, with D possibly TRBD1 on 6 matching bases. The source material was peripheral blood. This receptor was identified in a woman in her seventies with acute or convalescent COVID-19. The CDR3 bases are TGTGCCAGCAGCGTCTACAGGGTTAACACTGAAGCTTTCTTT. Encoded protein: CASSVYRVNTEAFF.